The sample holds a few counts of the clone carrying this T cell receptor beta chain. These data come from a study of CD8 T cells in ankylosing spondylitis. This CDR3 contains 14 residues. V trimming: 6 bases; J trimming: 9 bases; junction bases outside the gene matches: 10. From germline, CDR1 is MDHEN and CDR2 SYDVKM. TCRdb re-analysed the 5' RACE reads in MiXCR, keeping a single row per CDR3 protein. The table records 350,000 to 400,000 distinct CDR3 sequences, 20% to 25% of them present only once. The sequence was obtained from a male donor with ankylosing spondylitis or in good health (not recorded which). The material sequenced was blood, either unsorted or a sorted T cell fraction (not recorded which). The rearrangement links TRBV28 to TRBJ2-1, with 8 bases that match TRBD2. The CDR3 loop reads CASRAIGGASEQFF. In nucleotides, the CDR3 is TGTGCCAGCAGGGCTATCGGGGGGGCCAGTGAGCAGTTCTTC.